The 19 T cell receptor beta chains below come from one sample, sequenced in a study of beta chain features in type 1 diabetes. Overall study results and limits: Type 1 diabetes patients had TCRB CDR3s that were shorter (moderately but significantly so) in all four CD4+ subsets.

The isolated RNA, all of it, was reverse transcribed, so expressed TCRB transcripts were what got sequenced. Sequenced by immunoSEQ multiplex PCR; TCRdb stores in-frame clones only, minus some. The sample lists about 160,000 clones; 6.5% to 10% were seen once. Antigens for these TCRs are unknown. Input material: central memory CD4+ T cells from blood. These receptors were collected from a young woman with type 1 diabetes.

The J gene is TRBJ2-5, the V gene TRBV5-1; the match to TRBD2 covers 11 bases. J lost 4 bases, V lost 1 base, and 6 bases had no gene match. Germline V gene sequence: CDR1 SGHRS, CDR2 YFSETQ. The CDR3 is made up of 16 amino acids. The CDR3, as DNA: TGCGCCAGCAGCTTGTCCACTAGCGGGAGTCGAGAGACCCAGTACTTC. As protein: CASSLSTSGSRETQYF.

V usage is TRBV25-1 and J usage is TRBJ2-1, with a tentative D call TRBD2 (5 bases). Germline CDR1 MGHDK, CDR2 SYGVNS. The CDR3 is 14 amino acids. Trimming stripped 6 bases from V and 4 bases from J, with 13 bases between. CDR3 protein: CASRDERTYNEQFF. CDR3 bases: TGTGCCAGCAGGGACGAGCGGACGTACAATGAGCAGTTCTTC. The full variable domain, its missing parts supplied by reference TRBV25-1 and TRBJ2-1, is EADIYQTPRYLVIGTGKKITLECSQTMGHDKMYWYQQDPGMELHLIHYSYGVNSTEKGDLSSESTVSRIRTEHFPLTLESARPSHTSQYLCASRDERTYNEQFFGPGTRLTVL.

The rearrangement uses TRBV5-5 and TRBJ1-1; D possibly corresponds to TRBD1 (6 bases). Germline CDR1 reads SGHKS; CDR2 reads YYEKEE (reference sequence). The V end lost 1 base, the J end lost 8 bases, and 12 bases lay between the germline ends. The CDR3 runs 13 residues. Written as DNA, the CDR3 is TGTGCCAGCAGCTTGCAGGGGAGCAGGGAAGCTTTCTTT. Its translation is CASSLQGSREAFF.

This clone was observed a handful of times. V and J are TRBV7-2 and TRBJ2-5, with a possible D match to TRBD2 (5 bases). V dropped 5 bases and J dropped 1 base, with 8 bases sitting between them. Germline CDR1 SGHTA, CDR2 FQGNSA. This CDR3 is built from 13 residues. The CDR3 reads CASSAGLQETQYF. As DNA, the CDR3 is TGTGCCAGCAGCGCCGGACTCCAAGAGACCCAGTACTTC.

The chain is built from TRBV19 and TRBJ1-1, with no clear D. Germline lookup yields CDR1 LNHDA and CDR2 SQIVND (reference sequence). With 7 bases removed from V and 3 bases from J, the gap between germline ends came to 15 bases. The CDR3 is 14 residues long. CDR3 in amino acids: CASTPGRRDTEAFF. CDR3 sequence (DNA): TGTGCCAGTACCCCGGGCCGGCGGGACACTGAAGCTTTCTTT. The whole variable domain, filled in from reference TRBV19 and TRBJ1-1, reads DGGITQSPKYLFRKEGQNVTLSCEQNLNHDAMYWYRQDPGQGLRLIYYSQIVNDFQKGDIAEGYSVSREKKESFPLTVTSAQKNPTAFYLCASTPGRRDTEAFFGQGTRLTVV.

The V gene is TRBV7-2, the J gene TRBJ2-7; no clear D. Germline assignment: CDR1 SGHTA and CDR2 FQGNSA. V shed 5 bases and J shed 3 bases, with 5 bases lying between them. CDR3 length: 11 amino acids. The CDR3 is CASSDNYEQYF. The CDR3 DNA sequence: TGTGCCAGCAGCGACAACTACGAGCAGTACTTC.

The sample holds a few counts of this clone. This chain links TRBV7-2 with TRBJ1-6; D uncertain. CDR3 length equals 15 residues. Germline V gene sequence: CDR1 SGHTA, CDR2 FQGNSA. Trimming shortened V by 5 bases and J by 0 bases, and 8 bases separated the two germline ends. The CDR3 DNA reads as TGTGCCAGCAGCCCTATGAGCTCCTATAATTCACCCCTCCACTTT. Its protein product is CASSPMSSYNSPLHF. Together with reference TRBV7-2 and TRBJ1-6, the CDR3 gives the full variable domain: GAGVSQSPSNKVTEKGKDVELRCDPISGHTALYWYRQSLGQGLEFLIYFQGNSAPDKSGLPSDRFSAERTGGSVSTLTIQRTQQEDSAVYLCASSPMSSYNSPLHFGNGTRLTVT.

This sequence joins TRBV6-1 and TRBJ2-3, with a tentative D call TRBD2 (6 bases). This CDR3 is 16 amino acids long. The germline V gene has CDR1 MNHNS and CDR2 SASEGT. The V end was cut by 4 bases, the J end by 6 bases, with 20 bases between. Written as DNA, the CDR3 is TGTGCCAGCAGTGCAGGACTACCTAAGAGTTGGGATACGCAGTATTTT. It translates to CASSAGLPKSWDTQYF.

The rearrangement joins TRBV6-5 to TRBJ2-7; 9 bases match TRBD1. Unmatched junction bases numbered 5, after V lost 6 bases and J lost 2 bases. Germline V gene sequence: CDR1 MNHEY, CDR2 SVGAGI. This CDR3 is built from 14 residues. CDR3 bases: TGTGCCAGCAGGGTCCGGGACAGGGCCTACGAGCAGTACTTC. Amino acids: CASRVRDRAYEQYF.

This clone has only a few counts. This chain joins TRBV29-1 and TRBJ1-1, with D uncertain. The V and J ends lost 3 bases and 1 base respectively, with 12 bases between them. Germline values: CDR1 SQVTM, CDR2 ANQGSEA. The CDR3 extends over 14 amino acids. CDR3 in amino acids: CSVDVSAQNTEAFF. The CDR3 DNA is TGCAGCGTTGACGTCTCCGCGCAGAACACTGAAGCTTTCTTT.

This clone was picked up a small number of times. Other DNA sequences within the sample encode an identical CDR3. This chain connects TRBV5-1 to TRBJ2-7, with a possible D match to TRBD1 (6 bases). This CDR3 contains 14 residues. The V end was cut by 0 bases, the J end by 5 bases, with 12 bases between. The germline CDR1 and CDR2 sequences are SGHRS and YFSETQ. CDR3: CASSLEGQGNEQYF. CDR3 coding DNA: TGCGCCAGCAGCTTGGAGGGGCAGGGGAACGAGCAGTACTTC. The full variable domain, with the rest looked up from reference TRBV5-1 and TRBJ2-7, is KAGVTQTPRYLIKTRGQQVTLSCSPISGHRSVSWYQQTPGQGLQFLFEYFSETQRNKGNFPGRFSGRQFSNSRSEMNVSTLELGDSALYLCASSLEGQGNEQYFGPGTRLTVT.

The table lists this clone with a few counts. V usage is TRBV9 and J usage is TRBJ2-1; TRBD2 agrees at 12 bases. The CDR3 length is 15 residues. Germline loops: CDR1 SGDLS, CDR2 YYNGEE. With V trimmed by 6 bases and J by 9 bases, 10 bases remained unmatched. CDR3 sequence reads: CASTALGLAGSEQFF. DNA for the CDR3: TGTGCCAGCACCGCTCTAGGACTAGCGGGAAGTGAGCAGTTCTTC.

This clone has a handful of counts. J is TRBJ2-3 and V is TRBV28; tentative D call: TRBD2 (6 bases). CDR3 length equals 12 residues. V shed 5 bases and J shed 7 bases, with 10 bases lying between them. The germline V gene encodes CDR1 MDHEN and CDR2 SYDVKM. The CDR3 is CASSRTTYTQYF. Here the CDR3 DNA reads TGTGCCAGCAGTAGGACTACTTATACGCAGTATTTT.

This sequence joins TRBV7-2 and TRBJ1-2, with 9 nucleotides matching TRBD1. The CDR3 is made up of 17 amino acids. CDR1 and CDR2 (germline): SGHTA, FQGNSA. V lost 5 bases and J lost 7; bases outside the gene matches: 17. CDR3 protein: CASSLGPTGGIGAGYTF. For the CDR3, the DNA is TGTGCCAGCAGCCTGGGACCAACAGGGGGCATAGGAGCTGGCTACACCTTC.

The table lists this clone with a few counts. Other DNA sequences in the same sample also yield this CDR3. The gene calls are TRBV2 and TRBJ2-3; D gene uncertain. The CDR3 length is 12 residues. Trimming cost V 3 bases and J 6 bases, with 7 bases left between them. Looked up from germline, CDR1 is SNHLY and CDR2 is FYNNEI. The CDR3 is CASSELEDTQYF. The CDR3 DNA is TGTGCCAGCAGTGAGCTGGAGGATACGCAGTATTTT.

The chain employs TRBV7-9 and TRBJ1-2; no definite D call. V lost 5 bases to trimming and J lost 8 bases, with 12 bases between them. The CDR3 contains 12 residues. In germline, CDR1 is SEHNR, CDR2 FQNEAQ (reference sequence). The CDR3 nucleotides are TGTGCCAGCAGCCCGAGGGAACCGGGCTACACCTTC. This codes for CASSPREPGYTF.

This clone has just a few counts. The chain joins TRBV11-3 to TRBJ2-2; 8 bases agree with TRBD2. The ends lost 5 bases at V and 6 bases at J; junction bases unmatched: 8. The CDR3 length is 15 residues. Germline V lookup: CDR1 SGHNT, CDR2 YENEEA. The CDR3 is CASSPRATSAGELFF. DNA of the CDR3: TGTGCCAGCAGCCCCCGAGCGACTAGCGCCGGGGAGCTGTTTTTT.

This clone showed up just a few times. The chain carries TRBV7-9 and TRBJ2-2, with D possibly TRBD2 on 5 matching bases. The V gene lost 5 bases and the J gene lost 2 bases, with 9 bases spanning the gap. This CDR3 is 14 amino acids long. CDR1 and CDR2 from the germline V gene are SEHNR and FQNEAQ (reference sequence). The CDR3, as DNA: TGTGCCAGCAGCCGAGACTACAACACCGGGGAGCTGTTTTTT. It codes for CASSRDYNTGELFF. Together with reference TRBV7-9 and TRBJ2-2, the CDR3 gives the full variable domain: DTGVSQNPRHKITKRGQNVTFRCDPISEHNRLYWYRQTLGQGPEFLTYFQNEAQLEKSRLLSDRFSAERPKGSFSTLEIQRTEQGDSAMYLCASSRDYNTGELFFGEGSRLTVL.

A few counts support this clone. In DNA, the CDR3 is TGCAGCGTTCTTCTGCAGGGCGGCACTGAAGCTTTCTTT. This translates into CSVLLQGGTEAFF. J is TRBJ1-1 and V is TRBV29-1; D is perhaps TRBD1 (5 bases). The germline gives CDR1 SQVTM, CDR2 ANQGSEA. V was clipped by 5 bases and J by 4 bases, with 14 bases between them. This CDR3 comprises 13 residues.